The 29 T cell receptor beta chains presented below share a single source sample, sequenced in a study of blood T cell repertoires in COVID-19. Data came from immunoSEQ multiplex PCR; TCRdb stores just in-frame clones and leaves some out. The table has roughly 140,000 clones, roughly 79% seen once. Sequencing was carried out using peripheral blood. The receptors shown here come from a human donor with acute or convalescent COVID-19. The donor label of this sample is uncertain.

This clone was recorded once. The chain combines TRBV4-1 with TRBJ1-5; D is ambiguous. The germline V gene has CDR1 MGHRA and CDR2 YSYEKL. The V and J ends lost 8 bases and 5 bases respectively, with 19 bases between them. The CDR3 consists of 15 residues. The chain's CDR3 is CASPSHAEKYQPQHF. The CDR3 DNA follows: TGCGCCAGCCCCTCCCACGCGGAAAAATATCAGCCCCAGCATTTT.

This clone was detected many times. V gene TRBV27 combines with J gene TRBJ1-6; D is unclear. Trimming shortened V by 5 bases and J by 0 bases, and 8 bases separated the two germline ends. The germline V gene has CDR1 MNHEY and CDR2 SMNVEV (reference sequence). This CDR3 has 15 residues. In nucleotides, the CDR3 is TGTGCCAGCAGTCATTATAGCTCCTATAATTCACCCCTCCACTTT. As protein: CASSHYSSYNSPLHF.

V and J are TRBV4-2 and TRBJ2-1; 14 nucleotides match TRBD2. The length of the CDR3 is 14 residues. Germline CDR1 and CDR2: LGHNA and YNFKEQ. Losses at the gene ends were 6 bases for V and 7 bases for J; bases not matched to a gene: 2. The CDR3 DNA sequence: TGTGCCAGCAGGACTAGCGGGGGGGCAAATGAGCAGTTCTTC. Its translation is CASRTSGGANEQFF.

The chain couples TRBV6-4 to TRBJ2-1, with D perhaps TRBD2 (6 bases). With 4 bases removed from V and 8 bases from J, the gap between germline ends came to 15 bases. CDR1 and CDR2 from the germline V gene are MRHNA and SNTAGT. This CDR3 has 14 residues. The CDR3 region is CASSVYGGEYEQFF. The CDR3 DNA reads TGTGCCAGCAGTGTGTACGGGGGAGAGTATGAGCAGTTCTTC.

The chain employs TRBV6-5 and TRBJ1-2; D perhaps matches TRBD1 (5 bases). Trimming took 0 bases from V and 5 from J, leaving 16 bases between them. The CDR3 covers 16 residues. Looked up from germline, CDR1 is MNHEY and CDR2 is SVGAGI. The CDR3, as DNA: TGTGCCAGCAGTTACTCGTCTGACAGCAAAGATTATGGCTACACCTTC. Protein: CASSYSSDSKDYGYTF.

The genes are TRBV6-5 and TRBJ2-7; 7 nucleotides align to TRBD1. The CDR3 has 14 amino acids. V was clipped by 4 bases and J by 3 bases; unmatched bases: 6. In germline, CDR1 is MNHEY, CDR2 SVGAGI. CDR3 amino acids: CASSSPRTGYEQYV. CDR3 sequence (DNA): TGTGCCAGCAGTTCCCCCCGGACAGGCTACGAGCAGTACGTC.

On this clone: This CDR3 is also generated by other DNA sequences in the sample. The V call is TRBV5-1, the J call TRBJ1-1; D not resolved. Deletions cut 3 bases from V and 4 bases from J, with 7 bases between. CDR3 length: 12 amino acids. The germline gives CDR1 SGHRS, CDR2 YFSETQ. The CDR3 sequence: CASSSGVTEAFF. CDR3 sequence (DNA): TGCGCCAGCAGCTCGGGTGTCACTGAAGCTTTCTTT.

This clone was seen only once. V is TRBV5-6 and J is TRBJ1-2, with a tentative D call TRBD1 (5 bases). Trimming shortened V by 5 bases and J by 7 bases, and 18 bases separated the two germline ends. CDR1 is SGHDT and CDR2 is YYEEEE in the germline V gene. This CDR3 has 14 amino acids. Here the CDR3 DNA reads TGTGCCAGCAGGCCCTGGGGGGGATTAGGTGGCTACACCTTC. It translates to CASRPWGGLGGYTF.

The chain joins TRBV7-2 to TRBJ2-3; TRBD1 is a possible D gene (6 bases). Trimming removed 5 bases at V and 1 base at J, with 16 bases between. The CDR3 extends over 16 amino acids. Per germline, CDR1 SGHTA and CDR2 FQGNSA. The CDR3 nucleotides are TGTGCCAGCAGCCGCCTAGGGGGAGTGGGCACAGATACGCAGTATTTT. Its translation is CASSRLGGVGTDTQYF.

This clone was picked up a small number of times. The rearrangement links TRBV27 to TRBJ1-5, with D possibly TRBD1 on 6 matching bases. This CDR3 comprises 17 residues. Trimming took 5 bases from V and 0 from J, leaving 17 bases between them. CDR1 is MNHEY and CDR2 is SMNVEV in the germline V gene (reference sequence). The chain's CDR3 is CASSPGTPLYSNQPQHF. CDR3 coding DNA: TGTGCCAGCAGTCCCGGGACACCTCTATATAGCAATCAGCCCCAGCATTTT.

The chain employs TRBV12-3 or TRBV12-4 and TRBJ1-1; 7 bases line up with TRBD1. This CDR3 has 13 amino acids. V lost 3 bases, J lost 6 bases, and 4 bases stayed unmatched. The CDR3 spells CASSFTGVAEAFF. The CDR3 DNA sequence: TGTGCCAGCAGTTTCACAGGGGTCGCTGAAGCTTTCTTT.

The J gene is TRBJ1-1, the V gene TRBV6-4; TRBD1 might be the D (5 bases). The CDR3 extends over 13 amino acids. The V gene lost 6 bases and the J gene lost 4 bases, with 12 bases spanning the gap. Germline V lookup: CDR1 MRHNA, CDR2 SNTAGT. In DNA, the CDR3 is TGTGCCAGCAGCAGCCAGGGCGGCACTGAAGCTTTCTTT. Protein sequence: CASSSQGGTEAFF.

This clone was seen more than once but under ten times. The gene calls are TRBV14 and TRBJ1-3; D is unresolved. Deletions cut 0 bases from V and 2 bases from J, with 11 bases between. CDR1 is SGHDN and CDR2 is FVKESK in the germline V gene. This CDR3 has 16 amino acids. The chain's CDR3 is CASSQDTGHTGNTIYF. The CDR3 DNA reads TGTGCCAGCAGCCAAGACACTGGGCATACTGGAAACACCATATATTTT.

The chain carries TRBV27 and TRBJ1-6; the match to TRBD1 covers 11 bases. V dropped 5 bases and J dropped 7; count of bases not matched to a gene: 7. This CDR3 has 16 residues. Germline lookup yields CDR1 MNHEY and CDR2 SMNVEV (reference sequence). The CDR3 protein is CASSPRDRGGNSPLHF. The DNA of the CDR3 is TGTGCCAGCAGTCCACGGGACAGGGGGGGGAATTCACCCCTCCACTTT.

CDR3 residues: CASSYSTHSYNSPLHF. As DNA, the CDR3 is TGTGCCAGCAGTTACTCGACACACTCCTATAATTCACCCCTCCACTTT. This chain links TRBV6-5 with TRBJ1-6; D is ambiguous. Trimming took off 0 bases at V and 0 bases at J, with 6 bases between the two ends. CDR1 is MNHEY, CDR2 SVGAGI, per germline. This CDR3 region has 16 residues.

The genes are TRBV4-1 and TRBJ1-2; D is unresolved. There are 11 residues in the CDR3. Germline lookup yields CDR1 MGHRA and CDR2 YSYEKL. Between the trimmed V and J ends, which lost 0 bases and 8 bases, there was a span of 4 bases. The CDR3 DNA reads TGCGCCAGCAGCCAAGAGGGCGGCTACACCTTC. Translating it yields CASSQEGGYTF.

The chain is built from TRBV18 and TRBJ2-7; D ambiguous. This CDR3 spans 13 amino acids. V shed 0 bases and J shed 3 bases, with 6 bases lying between them. Germline V gives CDR1 KGHSH, CDR2 LQKENI. CDR3 amino acids: CASSPPSSYEQYF. In DNA, the CDR3 is TGTGCCAGCTCACCACCGAGTAGCTACGAGCAGTACTTC.

The V and J genes are TRBV30 and TRBJ2-6; D is perhaps TRBD1 (5 bases). There are 16 residues in the CDR3. V lost 1 base and J 3 bases, leaving 13 bases between the germline ends. Germline CDR1 reads GTSNPN; CDR2 reads SVGIG (reference sequence). The CDR3 nucleotides are TGTGCCTGGAGTGCTTCTAAGGGGATTGGGGCCAACGTCCTGACTTTC. It encodes CAWSASKGIGANVLTF.

The chain is built from TRBV9 and TRBJ2-1, with 9 bases aligning to TRBD2. With 4 bases clipped from V and 9 bases from J, the junction kept 8 bases outside the gene matches. This CDR3 has 14 residues. CDR1 and CDR2 (germline): SGDLS, YYNGEE. The CDR3 region has the DNA TGTGCCAGCAGCCCCGGCGGGGGGGCGTTTGAGCAGTTCTTC. Its translation: CASSPGGGAFEQFF.

The genes are TRBV5-1 and TRBJ2-1; 9 bases are shared with TRBD2. Germline CDR1 reads SGHRS; CDR2 reads YFSETQ. CDR3 length equals 14 residues. J lost 9 bases, V lost 4 bases, and 8 bases had no gene match. The CDR3, as DNA: TGCGCCAGCAGCGACGCGGGGGGGCGAGGTGAGCAGTTCTTC. It encodes CASSDAGGRGEQFF. Full variable domain (rest looked up from reference TRBV5-1 and TRBJ2-1): KAGVTQTPRYLIKTRGQQVTLSCSPISGHRSVSWYQQTPGQGLQFLFEYFSETQRNKGNFPGRFSGRQFSNSRSEMNVSTLELGDSALYLCASSDAGGRGEQFFGPGTRLTVL.

This clone occurred many times. V usage is TRBV5-6 and J usage is TRBJ2-7; 12 bases agree with TRBD1. CDR3 size: 17 residues. Germline V gives CDR1 SGHDT, CDR2 YYEEEE. V lost 3 bases to trimming and J lost 5 bases; unmatched junction nucleotides: 12. The chain's CDR3 is CASSWTEGTGGRNEQYF. For the CDR3, the DNA is TGTGCCAGCAGCTGGACAGAAGGGACAGGGGGCAGAAACGAGCAGTACTTC.

This clone has just a few counts. The CDR3 bases are TGTGCCAGCAGACCGGACAGGGGACGAGGGCAGCCCCAGCATTTT. Its translation is CASRPDRGRGQPQHF. This rearrangement joins TRBV7-8 to TRBJ1-5; TRBD1 agrees at 9 bases. The trim removed 6 bases at V and 7 bases at J, leaving 10 bases unmatched. The germline gives CDR1 SGHVS, CDR2 FQNEAQ. This CDR3 has 15 residues.

J is TRBJ1-2 and V is TRBV11-2, with D tentatively TRBD1 (6 bases). The CDR3 length is 13 residues. Per the germline V gene, CDR1 is SGHAT and CDR2 is FQNNGV. Trimming took off 6 bases at V and 3 bases at J, with 11 bases between the two ends. The CDR3 here is CASSISGDYGYTF. In DNA form, the CDR3 reads TGTGCCAGCAGTATATCAGGGGACTATGGCTACACCTTC. The full variable domain, completed using reference TRBV11-2 and TRBJ1-2, is EAGVAQSPRYKIIEKRQSVAFWCNPISGHATLYWYQQILGQGPKLLIQFQNNGVVDDSQLPKDRFSAERLKGVDSTLKIQPAKLEDSAVYLCASSISGDYGYTFGSGTRLTVV.

The J gene is TRBJ1-1, the V gene TRBV11-1; the D is unclear. This CDR3 contains 15 residues. Germline assignment: CDR1 SGHAT and CDR2 FQDESV (reference sequence). Trimming removed 1 base from V and 1 base from J, with 10 bases in between. As DNA, the CDR3 is TGTGCCAGCAGCTTAGGGATGGGCCCGAACACTGAAGCTTTCTTT. It specifies CASSLGMGPNTEAFF.

The CDR3 nucleotides read TGTGCCAGCAGTCCCCAGGGGTACGAGCAGTACTTC. Translated: CASSPQGYEQYF. The chain recombines TRBV2 with TRBJ2-7; maybe TRBD1 (6 bases). CDR1 and CDR2 (germline): SNHLY, FYNNEI. V lost 5 bases, J lost 4 bases, and 9 bases lay in between. The length of the CDR3 is 12 residues.

The chain uses TRBV29-1 and TRBJ1-1; TRBD1 is a possible D gene (5 bases). V was shortened by 3 bases and J by 1 base, with 9 bases between the two germline ends. The CDR3 is 13 residues long. Germline V gene data show CDR1 as SQVTM and CDR2 as ANQGSEA. This CDR3 reads CSVEGLWNTEAFF. The CDR3 nucleotides are TGCAGCGTTGAGGGACTCTGGAACACTGAAGCTTTCTTT. The full variable domain, its missing parts supplied by reference TRBV29-1 and TRBJ1-1, is SAVISQKPSRDICQRGTSLTIQCQVDSQVTMMFWYRQQPGQSLTLIATANQGSEATYESGFVIDKFPISRPNLTFSTLTVSNMSPEDSSIYLCSVEGLWNTEAFFGQGTRLTVV.

The chain combines TRBV5-6 with TRBJ2-3; 13 bases line up with TRBD2. Germline V lookup: CDR1 SGHDT, CDR2 YYEEEE. This CDR3 has 17 amino acids. Trimming cost V 0 bases and J 0 bases; bases outside gene matches: 1. CDR3 nucleotides: TGTGCCAGCAGCTTGGAACTAGCGGGGGGGAGCACAGATACGCAGTATTTT. Encoded protein: CASSLELAGGSTDTQYF.

J is TRBJ1-6 and V is TRBV27; 7 bases are a match to TRBD1. V was clipped by 4 bases and J by 7 bases; unmatched bases: 7. The CDR3 is made up of 15 amino acids. Germline CDR1 reads MNHEY; CDR2 reads SMNVEV (reference sequence). The CDR3, as DNA: TGTGCCAGCAGTTACGGACAGGCTGGCAATTCACCCCTCCACTTT. As protein: CASSYGQAGNSPLHF.

With respect to this clone: The sample carries other DNA sequences with the same CDR3. The rearrangement links TRBV12-3 or TRBV12-4 to TRBJ1-1; possibly TRBD1 for D (5 bases). Trimming cost V 0 bases and J 5 bases, with 7 bases left between them. CDR3 length: 13 residues. The CDR3 here is CASSLAGGTEAFF. DNA for the CDR3: TGTGCCAGCAGTTTAGCGGGGGGAACTGAAGCTTTCTTT.